The present T cell receptor (beta chain) was sequenced within a study of blood T cells in healthy people across ages. General study findings and limits: There was a strong correlation between TCR beta diversity and naive T cell percentage. It was not possible, with unsorted PBMCs, to conclusively compare naive and antigen-experienced cells.

It was with a sample-barcoded 5' primer and a J-beta primer mix that a second PCR of about 7 to 12 cycles was run. Each CDR3 protein gets one entry after TCRdb re-called the 5' RACE reads with MiXCR. Found here are over a million distinct CDR3 sequences, under 30% of them singletons; the top ten hold around 0.75%. The CDR3 totals 13 residues. Per the germline V gene, CDR1 is LGHNT and CDR2 is FRNRAP. V was clipped by 8 bases and J by 7 bases; unmatched bases: 7. On this clonotype itself: Its antigen is undetermined.

These data are also associated with another study on T cells of mothers and their children. This second study notes: The study sampled a few healthy Caucasian mothers and their six children. It was related mother-child pairs that showed slightly higher overlap than unrelated pairs, without reaching significance.

The material sequenced was blood. This clonotype originated in a girl aged 2 to 10 in good health. The chain carries TRBV12-5 and TRBJ2-4; 8 bases are a match to TRBD1. CDR3 coding DNA: TGTGCTAGTAGACAGGGGATGGGGAACATTCAGTACTTC. Translated, it gives CASRQGMGNIQYF.